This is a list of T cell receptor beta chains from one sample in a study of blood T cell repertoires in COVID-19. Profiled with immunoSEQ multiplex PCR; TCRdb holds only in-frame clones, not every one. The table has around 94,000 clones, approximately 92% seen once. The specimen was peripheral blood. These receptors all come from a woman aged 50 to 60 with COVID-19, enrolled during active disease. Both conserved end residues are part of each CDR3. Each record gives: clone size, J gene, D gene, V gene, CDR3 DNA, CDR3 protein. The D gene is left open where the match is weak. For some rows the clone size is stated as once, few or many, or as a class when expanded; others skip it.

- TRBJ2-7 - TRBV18 TGTGCCAGCTCACCAAGGACAGCCCAGGTCCTTTACGAGCAGTACTTC CASSPRTAQVLYEQYF
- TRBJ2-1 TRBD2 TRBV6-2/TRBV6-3 TGTGCCAGCAGTTACTACGGGACTAGCGATGAGCAGTTCTTC CASSYYGTSDEQFF
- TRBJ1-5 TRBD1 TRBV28 TGTGCCAGCAGTTCCGACCCCGGTCCAGGGGGCTTGTATCAGCCCCAGCATTTT CASSSDPGPGGLYQPQHF
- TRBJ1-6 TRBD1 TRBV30 TGTGCCTGGAGTTCGGACAGGGGCTCCTATAATTCACCCCTCCACTTT CAWSSDRGSYNSPLHF
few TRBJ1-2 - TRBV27 TGTGCCAGCAGCAGTAGGGGGTATAACTATGGCTACACCTTC CASSSRGYNYGYTF
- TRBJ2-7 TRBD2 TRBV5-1 TGCGCCAGCAGCTCCGCACTAGCGGGGGTGGGGGAGCAGTACTTC CASSSALAGVGEQYF
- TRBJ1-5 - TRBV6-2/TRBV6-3 TGTGCCAGCAGTTCCCTAGACAGCGCAAGGCAGCCCCAGCATTTT CASSSLDSARQPQHF
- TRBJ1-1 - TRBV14 TGTGCCAGCAGCCAAGAAGGACTTTTCACTACTGAAGCTTTCTTT CASSQEGLFTTEAFF
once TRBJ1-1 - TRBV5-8 TGTGCCAGCAGCTTGGAAACACATCCGAACACTGAAGCTTTCTTT CASSLETHPNTEAFF
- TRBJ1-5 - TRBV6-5 TGTGCCAGCAGTTACTCGAAGTCAGGGAATCAGCCCCAGCATTTT CASSYSKSGNQPQHF
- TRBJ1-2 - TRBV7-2 TGTGCCAGCAGCTTAGGAGGGGGTGGCTACACCTTC CASSLGGGGYTF
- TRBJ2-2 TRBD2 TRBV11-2 TGTGCCACAATGGGGAGGGGCTTTACGAACACCGGGGAGCTGTTTTTT CATMGRGFTNTGELFF
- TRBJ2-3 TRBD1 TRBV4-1 TGCGCCAGCAGCCGCTCAGGGGGCTTCACAGATACGCAGTATTTT CASSRSGGFTDTQYF
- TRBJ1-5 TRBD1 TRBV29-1 TGCAGCGTTCGGACAGGGAGGACAAATCAGCCCCAGCATTTT CSVRTGRTNQPQHF
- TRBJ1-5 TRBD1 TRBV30 TGTGCCTGGAGCAGAGGACAGGGGGGGCATCAGCCCCAGCATTTT CAWSRGQGGHQPQHF
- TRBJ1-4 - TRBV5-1 TGCGCCAGCAGCTCGGGTCCTAATGAAAAACTGTTTTTT CASSSGPNEKLFF
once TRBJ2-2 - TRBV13 TGTGCCAGCACCATCAGAGACAGGAACGGGCTGTTTTTT CASTIRDRNGLFF
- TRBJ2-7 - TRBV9 TGTGCCAGCAGCGTCACTCCCAACAGGGAATTGGCGTACTTC CASSVTPNRELAYF
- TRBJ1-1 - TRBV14 TGTGCCAGCAGCCAAGGACAAACGATGAACACTGAAGCTTTCTTT CASSQGQTMNTEAFF
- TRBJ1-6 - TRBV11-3 TGTGCCAGCAAGGTGGGCAATAATTCACCCCTCCACTTT CASKVGNNSPLHF
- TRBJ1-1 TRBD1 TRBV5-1 TGCGCCAGCAGCACCGGGACAGCCAACACTGAAGCTTTCTTT CASSTGTANTEAFF
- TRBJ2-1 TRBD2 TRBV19 TGTGCCAGTAGTATCCTAGCGGGGGGGAATGAGCAGTTCTTC CASSILAGGNEQFF
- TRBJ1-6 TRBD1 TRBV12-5 TGTGCTAGTGGTTTGGTAACCCAGACAGGGTCTAATTCACCCCTCCACTTT CASGLVTQTGSNSPLHF
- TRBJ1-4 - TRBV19 TGTGCCAGTAGTGCACCGCCCGGAGGAAAACTGTTTTTT CASSAPPGGKLFF
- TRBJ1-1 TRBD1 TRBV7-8 TGTGCCAGCAAACTGGGGACAGGGGGCGGAAACACTGAAGCTTTCTTT CASKLGTGGGNTEAFF
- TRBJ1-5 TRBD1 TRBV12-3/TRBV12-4 TGTGCCAGCAGCAACAGGGGCACAAGCCCCCAGCATTTT CASSNRGTSPQHF
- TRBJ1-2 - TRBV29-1 TGCAGCGTTGAAAACCAAGACCTGGGGCGAAGGTATGGCTACACCTTC CSVENQDLGRRYGYTF
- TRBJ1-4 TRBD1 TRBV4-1 TGCGCCAGCAGCCACGGTAGGGGGCCCGCTAATGAAAAACTGTTTTTT CASSHGRGPANEKLFF
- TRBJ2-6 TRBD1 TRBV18 TGTGCCAGCAGGGACAGTGCCGGGGCCAACGTCCTGACTTTC CASRDSAGANVLTF
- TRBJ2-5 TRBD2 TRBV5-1 TGCGCCAGCAGCCCCCGGGTAGCGGGGGGAGAGACCCAGTACTTC CASSPRVAGGETQYF
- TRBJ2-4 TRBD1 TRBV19 TGTGCCAGTTCGTCGGGACAGGGAAACATTCAGTACTTC CASSSGQGNIQYF
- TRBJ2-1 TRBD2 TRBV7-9 TGTGCCAGCAGCTCTGAGACTAGCACCAATGAGCAGTTCTTC CASSSETSTNEQFF
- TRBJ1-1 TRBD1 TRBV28 TGTGCCAGCAGGACCCTTTACGGGACAGGGGGCGTAGGAGGCACTGAAGCTTTCTTT CASRTLYGTGGVGGTEAFF
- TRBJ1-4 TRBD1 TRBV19 TGTGCCAGTAGCAGACCCGCGGGACAGAGTAATGAAAAACTGTTTTTT CASSRPAGQSNEKLFF
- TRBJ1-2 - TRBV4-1 TGCGCCAGCAGCCAAGGGGCAGGGCAGGCTAACTATGGCTACACCTTC CASSQGAGQANYGYTF
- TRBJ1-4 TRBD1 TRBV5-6 TGTGCCAGCAGCATCCCGGGACAGGGAGGAGAAAAACTGTTTTTT CASSIPGQGGEKLFF
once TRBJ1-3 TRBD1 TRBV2 TGTGCCAGCAGCGACAGGGGAATCCCTGGAAACACCATATATTTT CASSDRGIPGNTIYF
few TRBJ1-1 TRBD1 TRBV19 TGTGCCAGTACCGACGACAGGGGGCGGAACACTGAAGCTTTCTTT CASTDDRGRNTEAFF
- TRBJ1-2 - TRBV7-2 TGTGCCAGCAGCTTAGTTATGGGGGCGAGGGATGGCTACACCTTC CASSLVMGARDGYTF
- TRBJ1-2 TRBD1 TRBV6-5 TGTGCCAGCACCCCTGGGACAGACTATGGCTACACCTTC CASTPGTDYGYTF
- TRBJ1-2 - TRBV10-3 TGTGCCATCAGTGAGTGGGTAGGCCGTTCGGGAGGCTACACCTTC CAISEWVGRSGGYTF
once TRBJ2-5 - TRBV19 TGTGCCAGTAGCCCCAGGTTCTCGCAAGAGACCCAGTACTTC CASSPRFSQETQYF
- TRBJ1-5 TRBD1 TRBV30 TGTGCCTGGGCTCAGTCAGGGTGGACAGGGAATCAGCCCCAGCATTTT CAWAQSGWTGNQPQHF
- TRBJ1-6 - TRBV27 TGTGCCAGCAGTTTATCCCCGAGCTCCTATAATTCACCCCTCCACTTT CASSLSPSSYNSPLHF
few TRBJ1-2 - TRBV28 TGTGCCAGCACCAGGGGAGCTAACTATGGCTACACCTTC CASTRGANYGYTF
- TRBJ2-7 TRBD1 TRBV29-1 TGCAGCGTCCTCGGGACAGTCTACGAGCAGTACTTC CSVLGTVYEQYF
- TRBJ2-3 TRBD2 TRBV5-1 TGCGCCAGCAGCGTGGGACTAGCGGGGGCCTCCACAGATACGCAGTATTTT CASSVGLAGASTDTQYF
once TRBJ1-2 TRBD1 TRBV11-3 TGTGCCAGCAGCCTAGACAGGGAGGTGGCTAACTATGGCTACACCTTC CASSLDREVANYGYTF
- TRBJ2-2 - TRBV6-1 TGTGCCAGCAGTGATAGGGGATTATCCAGGGAGCTGTTTTTT CASSDRGLSRELFF
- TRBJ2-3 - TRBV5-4 TGTGCCAGCAGCCGGCCGGGGGATTCCACAGATACGCAGTATTTT CASSRPGDSTDTQYF
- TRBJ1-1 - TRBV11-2 TGTGCCAGCAGTTCGACACTGAACACTGAAGCTTTCTTT CASSSTLNTEAFF
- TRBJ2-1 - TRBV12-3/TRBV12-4 TGTGCCAGCAGTTCCCCTGGACTATCGAGGTTCTTC CASSSPGLSRFF